The following is a T cell receptor beta chain sequence with its context. Antigen unknown. Other nucleotide sequences from this sample produce the same CDR3. This record belongs to a study of shared clonotypes between healthy human individuals. General study results and limits: The four-donor shared clonotypes exceeded non-shared clonotypes in generation probability, with non-shared ones scoring lower. Clonotype sharing across a few donors was observed for 5% to 6.5% of naive CD4 clonotypes.

The assay was immunoSEQ multiplex PCR, and TCRdb's table has in-frame clones only and misses some. The data show over 850,000 clones, around 78% seen once. V was clipped by 3 bases and J by 2 bases; unmatched bases: 3. Germline loops: CDR1 SNHLY, CDR2 FYNNEI. The CDR3 extends over 14 amino acids. This TCR was recovered from a man aged 18-30 years in good health. Some clones in this sample may be carry-over from other donors' samples. The gene calls are TRBV2 and TRBJ1-1, with TRBD1 matching over 7 bases. What was sequenced was memory CD4+ T cells from PBMCs. Specified subset: CD45RA-negative fraction. CDR3 sequence: CASSERQGNTEAFF. CDR3 sequence (DNA): TGTGCCAGCAGTGAGAGACAGGGAAACACTGAAGCTTTCTTT.